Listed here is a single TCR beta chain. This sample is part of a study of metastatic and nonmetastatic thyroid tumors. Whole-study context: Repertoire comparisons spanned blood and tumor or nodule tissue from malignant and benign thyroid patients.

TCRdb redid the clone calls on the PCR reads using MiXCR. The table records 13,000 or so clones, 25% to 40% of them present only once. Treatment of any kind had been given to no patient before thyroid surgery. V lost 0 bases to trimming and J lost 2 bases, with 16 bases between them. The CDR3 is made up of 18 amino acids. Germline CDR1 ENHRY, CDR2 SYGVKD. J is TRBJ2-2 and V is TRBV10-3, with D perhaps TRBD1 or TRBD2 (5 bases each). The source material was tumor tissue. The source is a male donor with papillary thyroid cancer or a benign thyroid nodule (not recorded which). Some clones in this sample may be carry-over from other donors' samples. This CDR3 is CAISESISGTENTGELFF. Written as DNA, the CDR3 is TGTGCCATCAGTGAGTCGATAAGTGGGACGGAAAACACCGGGGAGCTGTTTTTT.